These T cell receptor beta chains were read from a single sample in a study of technical replicates of blood from several donors. The protocol was immunoSEQ multiplex PCR, while the TCRdb copy is restricted to in-frame clones and leaves out a portion. The sample has 25,000 to 40,000 clones, roughly 92% seen once; the top ten hold roughly 4%. The source material was PBMCs. The receptors stem from a human donor in good health. Some clones in this sample may be carry-over from other donors' samples. Both conserved end residues are part of each CDR3. A D gene is named only where the DNA matches it firmly. Clone size, where shown, is once, few, many, or a class for clones that have expanded.

d_call,clone_size,v_call,j_call,cdr3_nt,cdr3_aa
NA,NA,TRBV18,TRBJ2-3,TGTGCCAGCTCACCAGGCACTAGCTTGGTAGATACGCAGTATTTT,CASSPGTSLVDTQYF
NA,NA,TRBV11-2,TRBJ2-7,TGTGCCAGCAGCGTCGGGTGGCCCTTCCCTTTTTACGAGCAGTACTTC,CASSVGWPFPFYEQYF
NA,NA,TRBV4-3,TRBJ1-5,TGCGCCAGCAGCCAAGACAGGGTAAGCAATCAGCCCCAGCATTTT,CASSQDRVSNQPQHF
NA,medium-sized,TRBV4-1,TRBJ2-1,TGCGCCAGCAGCCAAGTGGGGGGTCGAACTTCGAATGAGCAGTTCTTC,CASSQVGGRTSNEQFF
NA,NA,TRBV18,TRBJ1-1,TGTGCCAGCTCACCACGGCAGGGAGAAGCTTTCTTT,CASSPRQGEAFF
TRBD1,NA,TRBV9,TRBJ2-7,TGTGCCAGCTCGCCGGGACAGGGCTTCCTCGAGCAGTACTTC,CASSPGQGFLEQYF
TRBD1,NA,TRBV9,TRBJ2-5,TGTGCCAGCAGTATACAGGGGCAGGAGACCCAGTACTTC,CASSIQGQETQYF
NA,NA,TRBV11-2,TRBJ1-1,TGTGCCAGCAGCGCCCTTCTCCGGGGGAACACTGAAGCTTTCTTT,CASSALLRGNTEAFF
NA,NA,TRBV6-4,TRBJ2-6,TGTGCCAGCAGTGAACGGTCTGGGGCCAACGTCCTGACTTTC,CASSERSGANVLTF
TRBD2,NA,TRBV5-1,TRBJ2-7,TGCGCCAGCAGCTTGGTTACCCTAGCGGGAGACTACGAGCAGTACTTC,CASSLVTLAGDYEQYF
TRBD1,NA,TRBV6-6,TRBJ2-2,TGTGCCAGCAGATCTCGGGACAGGGGGCCCGGGGAGCTGTTTTTT,CASRSRDRGPGELFF
NA,NA,TRBV19,TRBJ2-2,TGTGCCAGTAGGCCTAATAGAGCCGGGGAGCTGTTTTTT,CASRPNRAGELFF
NA,once,TRBV4-1,TRBJ2-1,TGCGCCAGCAGCCAAGTGGGTAGCGTCGATGAGCAGTTCTTC,CASSQVGSVDEQFF
TRBD1,NA,TRBV7-2,TRBJ1-3,TGTGCCAGCAGCCACGACAGGGGCTCGAACACCATATATTTT,CASSHDRGSNTIYF
NA,NA,TRBV7-9,TRBJ1-1,TGTGCCAGCAGCCTAAAAGGTGGGCCGGTGACGGCTTTCTTT,CASSLKGGPVTAFF
NA,NA,TRBV6-5,TRBJ1-2,TGTGCCAGCAGTTACGGACAGCCAGCTAACTATGGCTACACCTTC,CASSYGQPANYGYTF
TRBD2,NA,TRBV6-6,TRBJ2-7,TGTGCCAGCAGTGCCCCGGGAGGTTCCTACGAGCAGTACTTC,CASSAPGGSYEQYF
TRBD1,NA,TRBV6-5,TRBJ1-2,TGTGCCAGCTTTGGACAGGGACGTAGCTACACCTTC,CASFGQGRSYTF
NA,NA,TRBV7-2,TRBJ1-2,TGTGCCAGCAGCTTAGCAGGGCAGGGCCCACGGGGCTACACCTTC,CASSLAGQGPRGYTF
TRBD1,NA,TRBV5-1,TRBJ1-1,TGCGCCAGCAGCTTGGGGCGGTACAGGGGGGCGACTGAAGCTTTCTTT,CASSLGRYRGATEAFF
TRBD1,once,TRBV6-1,TRBJ1-2,TGTGCCAGCAGTGTGCCCGGGACAGGCTATGGCTACACCTTC,CASSVPGTGYGYTF
NA,NA,TRBV18,TRBJ1-3,TGTGCCAGCTCACCAAGACCTCCCTCCGGGTCTGGAAACACCATATATTTT,CASSPRPPSGSGNTIYF
TRBD1,NA,TRBV9,TRBJ1-1,TGTGCCAGCAGCGTTACAGGGGAAGGGAACACTGAAGCTTTCTTT,CASSVTGEGNTEAFF
NA,NA,TRBV5-4,TRBJ2-5,TGTGCCAGCAGCTGGGAGTTAGAGACCCAGTACTTC,CASSWELETQYF
NA,NA,TRBV29-1,TRBJ1-5,TGCAGCGTTGCTGCGGGGTATAGCAATCAGCCCCAGCATTTT,CSVAAGYSNQPQHF
TRBD2,NA,TRBV27,TRBJ2-7,TGTGCCAGCAGTTTGAGCGGGGGGGGCTCCTACGAGCAGTACTTC,CASSLSGGGSYEQYF
NA,NA,TRBV18,TRBJ1-2,TGTGCCAGCTCACCAGAGGGGGTCCAAGGCTACACCTTC,CASSPEGVQGYTF
NA,NA,TRBV5-1,TRBJ1-2,TGCGCCAGCAGCCTGCGGGGTGTTGGCTACACCTTC,CASSLRGVGYTF
NA,NA,TRBV7-3,TRBJ1-1,TGTGCCAGCAGCTTAAACTCGTATTCCACTGAAGCTTTCTTT,CASSLNSYSTEAFF
NA,NA,TRBV18,TRBJ2-7,TGTGCCAGCTCACCCCAACGGGATGCCTACGAGCAGTACTTC,CASSPQRDAYEQYF
TRBD2,NA,TRBV27,TRBJ2-3,TGTGCCAGCAGCCCCCCGGCGGGAGGCACAGATACGCAGTATTTT,CASSPPAGGTDTQYF
NA,NA,TRBV29-1,TRBJ1-2,TGCAGCGTTAGGGCAGATGGAGGGCCGGGATTGTCTGGCTACACCTTC,CSVRADGGPGLSGYTF
NA,NA,TRBV19,TRBJ2-7,TGTGCCAGTAGTATCGAAGCATACTACGAGCAGTACTTC,CASSIEAYYEQYF
TRBD1,NA,TRBV28,TRBJ1-5,TGTGCCAGCAGTATTGGACAGGGGGCTCAGCCCCAGCATTTT,CASSIGQGAQPQHF
TRBD2,once,TRBV7-9,TRBJ2-7,TGTGCCAGCAGCTTGACCGGGAGCGGGAACGAGCAGTACTTC,CASSLTGSGNEQYF
TRBD1,NA,TRBV13,TRBJ1-2,TGTGCCAGCAGCTTAGCAGGGGGCTATGGCTACACCTTC,CASSLAGGYGYTF
TRBD1,once,TRBV7-6,TRBJ2-2,TGTGCCAGCAGCTCAAACCTCCAGGGGGCAGGCACCGGGGAGCTGTTTTTT,CASSSNLQGAGTGELFF
NA,NA,TRBV7-2,TRBJ1-5,TGTGCCAGCAGCTTAAAGGCAGGGGTCGGACAGCCCCAGCATTTT,CASSLKAGVGQPQHF
NA,NA,TRBV4-2,TRBJ1-3,TGTGCCAGCAGCCAAGAGGCAGGGCTTGGAAACACCATATATTTT,CASSQEAGLGNTIYF
NA,once,TRBV29-1,TRBJ2-7,TGCAGCGTAGACAACCGCTCCTACGAGCAGTACTTC,CSVDNRSYEQYF
TRBD1,NA,TRBV7-9,TRBJ2-7,TGTGCCAGCAGCTTGGACACGGACAGGTACGAGCAGTACTTC,CASSLDTDRYEQYF
NA,NA,TRBV13,TRBJ1-6,TGTGCCAGCACTCCCGGGGGGTTAAATTCACCCCTCCACTTT,CASTPGGLNSPLHF
TRBD1,NA,TRBV7-3,TRBJ2-3,TGTGCCAGCAGCTCGGGGACAGGGGATACGCAGTATTTT,CASSSGTGDTQYF
TRBD1,NA,TRBV30,TRBJ1-5,TGTGCCTGGGGGGCCCCGACAGGGCAGCCCCAGCATTTT,CAWGAPTGQPQHF
TRBD1,NA,TRBV7-3,TRBJ1-3,TGTGCCAGCAGCGTGGGACAGGGGTCTGGAAACACCATATATTTT,CASSVGQGSGNTIYF
NA,once,TRBV7-2,TRBJ1-6,TGTGCCAGCAGCTTCCAGGGGAAGATTTCACCCCTCCACTTT,CASSFQGKISPLHF
NA,once,TRBV9,TRBJ1-4,TGTGCCAGCAGCTCTCGAGCGGGAGCAACTAATGAAAAACTGTTTTTT,CASSSRAGATNEKLFF
TRBD2,NA,TRBV4-2,TRBJ2-3,TGTGCCAGCAGCCAACTAGCGGGACGCACAGATACGCAGTATTTT,CASSQLAGRTDTQYF
TRBD2,NA,TRBV6-1,TRBJ2-1,TGTGCCAGCAGTGAGGCGGCTAGCGGGAGGGCCTGGAATGAGCAGTTCTTC,CASSEAASGRAWNEQFF
NA,NA,TRBV25-1,TRBJ1-1,TGTGCCAGCAGTCGGGGGGGAAAGAACACTGAAGCTTTCTTT,CASSRGGKNTEAFF
NA,NA,TRBV5-1,TRBJ2-7,TGCGCCAGCAGCTTGGTGGCAGGGGGGCTCGAGCAGTACTTC,CASSLVAGGLEQYF
NA,once,TRBV6-5,TRBJ1-2,TGTGCCAGCAGCTCCACAGGGAGTTATGGCTACACCTTC,CASSSTGSYGYTF
NA,NA,TRBV5-1,TRBJ1-2,TGCGCCAGCAGCTTCACGGGAAATAACTATGGCTACACCTTC,CASSFTGNNYGYTF
NA,NA,TRBV18,TRBJ2-3,TGTGCCAGCTCACCACCGGTCCCGCAGGGGACAGATACGCAGTATTTT,CASSPPVPQGTDTQYF
TRBD1,NA,TRBV19,TRBJ2-7,TGTGCCAGTAGTTCAACGGGACAGGGGAACGAGCAGTACTTC,CASSSTGQGNEQYF
TRBD1,NA,TRBV11-3,TRBJ2-7,TGTGCCAGCAGCCGGGACAGCTCCTACGAGCAGTACTTC,CASSRDSSYEQYF
TRBD1,once,TRBV6-5,TRBJ2-3,TGTGCCAGCAGTCTCGGGACAGGGACAGATACGCAGTATTTT,CASSLGTGTDTQYF